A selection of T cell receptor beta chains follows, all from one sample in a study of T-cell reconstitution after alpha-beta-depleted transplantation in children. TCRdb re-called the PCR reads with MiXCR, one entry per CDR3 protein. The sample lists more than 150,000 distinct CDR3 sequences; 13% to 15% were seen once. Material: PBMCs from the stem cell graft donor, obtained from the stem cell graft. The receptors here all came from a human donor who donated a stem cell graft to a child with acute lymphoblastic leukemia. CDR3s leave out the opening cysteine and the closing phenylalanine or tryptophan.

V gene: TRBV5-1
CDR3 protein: ASSLGGGGSSYEQY

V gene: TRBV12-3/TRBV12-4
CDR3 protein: ASSPRGLVGNEQF

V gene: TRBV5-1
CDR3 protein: ASSIRESSYNEQF

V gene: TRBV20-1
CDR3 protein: SARGTIGNQPQH

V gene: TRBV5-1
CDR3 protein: ASSLEADLSSYEQY

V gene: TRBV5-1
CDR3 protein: ASSLGGYSYEQY

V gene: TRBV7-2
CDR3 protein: ASSRIRPRGLETQY

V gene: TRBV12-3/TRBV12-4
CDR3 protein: ASSSQRAVGNEQF

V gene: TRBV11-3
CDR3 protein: ASSPTGGGYT

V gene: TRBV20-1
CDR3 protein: SARLGLATDTQY

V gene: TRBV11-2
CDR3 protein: ASSLGWTRDTEAF

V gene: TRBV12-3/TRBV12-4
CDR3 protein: ASYPSEGGQTQY

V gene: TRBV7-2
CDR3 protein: ASSLRAVHSGNTIY

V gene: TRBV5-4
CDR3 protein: ASSLPPSGGAYEQY

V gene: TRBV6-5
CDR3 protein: ASSYGPVETSGRLEF

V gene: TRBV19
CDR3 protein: ASSIPGIEYGYT

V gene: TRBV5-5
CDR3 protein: ASSLVTSGRTEQF

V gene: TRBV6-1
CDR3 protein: ASSRNRLAGPSTDTQY

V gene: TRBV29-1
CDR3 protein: SVDLRGGEQF

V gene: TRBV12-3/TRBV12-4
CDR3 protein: ASSLSGEGYEQY

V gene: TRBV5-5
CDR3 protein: ASSTSEAPWEQF

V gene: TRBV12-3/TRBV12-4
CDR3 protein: ASSPTEFGYT

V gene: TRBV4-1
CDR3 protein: ASSHLQGPQY

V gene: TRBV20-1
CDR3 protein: SASLTEIYGYT

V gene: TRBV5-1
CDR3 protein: ASSPGLAGVARF

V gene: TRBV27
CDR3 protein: ASKTFSTDTQY

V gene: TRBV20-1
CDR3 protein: SARAGGRRFTEAF

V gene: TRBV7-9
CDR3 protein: ASSLARVRQNTGELF

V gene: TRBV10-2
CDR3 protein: ASSELRTDTYEQY

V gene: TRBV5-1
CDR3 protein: ASRMTGSYEQY

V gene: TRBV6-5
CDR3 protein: ASSYSMGLAGAETQY

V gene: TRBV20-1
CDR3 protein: SALGESNEKLF

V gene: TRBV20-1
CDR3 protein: SARAGQGKTYEQY

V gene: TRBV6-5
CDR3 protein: ASSSRLKNGYT

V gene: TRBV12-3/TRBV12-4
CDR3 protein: ASPGCYRPVESSYNEQF

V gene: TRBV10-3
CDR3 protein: AISESQAAGDYEQY

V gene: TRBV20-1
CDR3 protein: SAPRWGGTEQF

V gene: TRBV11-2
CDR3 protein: ASSLYGEAF

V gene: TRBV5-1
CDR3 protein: ASRTGPNTEAF

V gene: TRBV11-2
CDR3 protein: ASSLNYPGAESSYNEQF

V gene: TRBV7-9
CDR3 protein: ASSRDRDRNNEQF

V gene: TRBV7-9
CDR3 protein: ASSFVAGVTDTQY

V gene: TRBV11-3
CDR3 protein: ASSPSGRETQY

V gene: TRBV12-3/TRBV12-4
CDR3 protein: ASSLTSESTDTQY

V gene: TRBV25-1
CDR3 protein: ASRDSGKGETQY

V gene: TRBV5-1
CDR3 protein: ASSVGTPSTDTQY

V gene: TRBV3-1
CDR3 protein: ASSPRTEEEKLF

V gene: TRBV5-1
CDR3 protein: ASSLTGFSPGANVLT

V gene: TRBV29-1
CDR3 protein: SVRPANTEAF

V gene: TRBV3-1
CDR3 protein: ACSQGVWDRAHNSPLH

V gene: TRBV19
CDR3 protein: ASSIREGSSYNEQF

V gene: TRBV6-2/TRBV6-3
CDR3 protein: ASSYKAGGTDTEAF

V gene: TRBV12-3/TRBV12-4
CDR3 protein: ASSPPGHGFEAF